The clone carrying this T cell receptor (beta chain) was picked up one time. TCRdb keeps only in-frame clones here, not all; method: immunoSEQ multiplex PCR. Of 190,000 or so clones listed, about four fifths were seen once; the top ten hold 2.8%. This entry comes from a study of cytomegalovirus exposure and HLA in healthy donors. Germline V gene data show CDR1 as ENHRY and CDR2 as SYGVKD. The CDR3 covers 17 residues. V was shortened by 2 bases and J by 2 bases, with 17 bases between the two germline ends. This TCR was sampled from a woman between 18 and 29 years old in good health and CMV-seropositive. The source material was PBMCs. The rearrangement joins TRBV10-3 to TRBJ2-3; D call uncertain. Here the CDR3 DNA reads TGTGCCATCAGTGAGACAATAAGCGTCCTCCCCACAGATACGCAGTATTTT. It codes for CAISETISVLPTDTQYF.